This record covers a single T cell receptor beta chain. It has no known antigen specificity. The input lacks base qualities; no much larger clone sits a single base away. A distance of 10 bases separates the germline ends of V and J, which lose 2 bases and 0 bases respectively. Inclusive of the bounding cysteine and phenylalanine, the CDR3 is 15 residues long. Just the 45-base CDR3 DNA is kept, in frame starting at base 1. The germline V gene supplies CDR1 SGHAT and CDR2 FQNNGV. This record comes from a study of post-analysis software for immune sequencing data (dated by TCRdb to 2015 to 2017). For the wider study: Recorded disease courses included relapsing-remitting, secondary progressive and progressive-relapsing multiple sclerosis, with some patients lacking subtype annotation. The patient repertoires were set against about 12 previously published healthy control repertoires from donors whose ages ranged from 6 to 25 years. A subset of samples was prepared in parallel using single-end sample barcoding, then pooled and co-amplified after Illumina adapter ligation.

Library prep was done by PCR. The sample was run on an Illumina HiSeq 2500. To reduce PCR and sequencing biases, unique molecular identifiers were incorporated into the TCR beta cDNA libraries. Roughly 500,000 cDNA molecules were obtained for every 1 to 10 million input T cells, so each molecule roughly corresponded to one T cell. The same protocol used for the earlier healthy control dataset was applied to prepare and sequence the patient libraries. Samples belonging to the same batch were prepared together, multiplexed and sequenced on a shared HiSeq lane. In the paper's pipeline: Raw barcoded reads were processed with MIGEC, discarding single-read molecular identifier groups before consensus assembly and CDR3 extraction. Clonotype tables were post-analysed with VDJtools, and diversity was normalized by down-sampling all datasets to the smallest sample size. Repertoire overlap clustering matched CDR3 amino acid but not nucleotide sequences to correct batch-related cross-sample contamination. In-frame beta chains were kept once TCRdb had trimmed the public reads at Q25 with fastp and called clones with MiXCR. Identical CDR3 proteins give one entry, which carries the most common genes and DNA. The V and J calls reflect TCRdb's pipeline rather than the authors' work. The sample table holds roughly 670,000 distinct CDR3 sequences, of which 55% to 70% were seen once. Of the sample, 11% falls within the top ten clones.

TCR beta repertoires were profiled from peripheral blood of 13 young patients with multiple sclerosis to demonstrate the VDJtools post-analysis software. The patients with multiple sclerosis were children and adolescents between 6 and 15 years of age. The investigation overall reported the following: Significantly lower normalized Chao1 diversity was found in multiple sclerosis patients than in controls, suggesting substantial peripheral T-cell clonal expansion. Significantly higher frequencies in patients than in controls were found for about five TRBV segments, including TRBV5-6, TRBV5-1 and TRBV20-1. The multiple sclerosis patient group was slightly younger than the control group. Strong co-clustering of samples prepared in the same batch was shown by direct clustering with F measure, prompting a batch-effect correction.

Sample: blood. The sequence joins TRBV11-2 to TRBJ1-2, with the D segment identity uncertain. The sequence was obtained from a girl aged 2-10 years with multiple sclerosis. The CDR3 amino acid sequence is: CASSLNIETNYGYTF. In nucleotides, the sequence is TGTGCCAGCAGCTTAAATATAGAGACTAACTATGGCTACACCTTC. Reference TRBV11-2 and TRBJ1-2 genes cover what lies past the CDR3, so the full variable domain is EAGVAQSPRYKIIEKRQSVAFWCNPISGHATLYWYQQILGQGPKLLIQFQNNGVVDDSQLPKDRFSAERLKGVDSTLKIQPAKLEDSAVYLCASSLNIETNYGYTFGSGTRLTVV.